This T cell receptor (beta chain) was recorded in a study of cytomegalovirus exposure and HLA in healthy donors. In the PCR, 60 Vbeta and 13 Jbeta primers were used. The assay was immunoSEQ multiplex PCR, and TCRdb's table has in-frame clones only and misses some. The table shows more than 150,000 clones, with over 75% occurring only once. General study findings and limits: The majority of CMV-associated TCR beta chains were reported as apparently HLA-restricted in a later analysis.

About this clone: The antigen remains unidentified.

Deletions cut 5 bases from V and 2 bases from J, with 10 bases between. This CDR3 spans 14 amino acids. CDR1 is MNHEY, CDR2 SVGAGI, per germline. J is TRBJ1-3 and V is TRBV6-5; possibly TRBD1 for D (6 bases). Specimen: PBMCs. This receptor was taken from a girl under three years old in good health and CMV-seronegative. In nucleotides, the CDR3 is TGTGCCAGCAGTCGGGACATCGCTGGAAACACCATATATTTT. It encodes CASSRDIAGNTIYF.